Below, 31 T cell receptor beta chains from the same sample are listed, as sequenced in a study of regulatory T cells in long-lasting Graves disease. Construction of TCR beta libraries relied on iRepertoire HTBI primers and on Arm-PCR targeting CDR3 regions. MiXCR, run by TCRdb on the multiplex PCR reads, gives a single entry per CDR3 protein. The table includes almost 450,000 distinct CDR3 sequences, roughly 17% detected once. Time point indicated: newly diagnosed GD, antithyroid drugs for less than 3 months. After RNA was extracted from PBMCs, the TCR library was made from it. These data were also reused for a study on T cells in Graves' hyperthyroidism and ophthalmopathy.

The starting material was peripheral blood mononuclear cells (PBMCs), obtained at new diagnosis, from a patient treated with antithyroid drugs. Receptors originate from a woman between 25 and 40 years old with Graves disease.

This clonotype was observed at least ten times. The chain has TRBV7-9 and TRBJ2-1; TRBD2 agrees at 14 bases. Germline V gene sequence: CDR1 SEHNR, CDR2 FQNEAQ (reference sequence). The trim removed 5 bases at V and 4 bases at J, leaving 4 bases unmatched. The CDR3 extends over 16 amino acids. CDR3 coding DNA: TGTGCCAGCAGCGGACTAGCGGGAGGTTTTTACAATGAGCAGTTCTTC. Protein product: CASSGLAGGFYNEQFF.

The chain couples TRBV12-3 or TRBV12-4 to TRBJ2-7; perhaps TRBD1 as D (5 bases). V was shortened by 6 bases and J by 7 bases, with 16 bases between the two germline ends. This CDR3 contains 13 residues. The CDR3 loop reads CASSPQGRQEQYF. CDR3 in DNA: TGTGCCAGCAGCCCCCAGGGCCGGCAAGAGCAGTACTTC.

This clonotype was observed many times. This CDR3 is CAGTGGAPGTQYF. For the CDR3, the DNA is TGTGCCGGTACAGGCGGGGCTCCAGGGACCCAGTACTTC. The chain couples TRBV2 to TRBJ2-5, with D possibly TRBD2 on 6 matching bases. Germline V gene lookup returns CDR1 SNHLY and CDR2 FYNNEI. The germline V and J ends were trimmed by 11 bases and 7 bases, with 20 bases remaining between them. The CDR3 totals 13 residues.

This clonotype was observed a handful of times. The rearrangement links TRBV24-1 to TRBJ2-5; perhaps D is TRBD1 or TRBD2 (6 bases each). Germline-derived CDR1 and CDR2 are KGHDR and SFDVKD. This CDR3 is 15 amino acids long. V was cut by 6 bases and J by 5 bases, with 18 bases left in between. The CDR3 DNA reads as TGTGCCACCAGTCCACGGGGGCTTGGGACGGAGACCCAGTACTTC. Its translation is CATSPRGLGTETQYF.

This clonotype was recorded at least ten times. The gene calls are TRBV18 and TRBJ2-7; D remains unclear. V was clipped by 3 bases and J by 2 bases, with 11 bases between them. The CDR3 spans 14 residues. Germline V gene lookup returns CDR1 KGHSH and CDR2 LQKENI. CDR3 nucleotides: TGTGCCAGCTCACCCCGGGCCATCCCCTACGAGCAGTACTTC. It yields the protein CASSPRAIPYEQYF.

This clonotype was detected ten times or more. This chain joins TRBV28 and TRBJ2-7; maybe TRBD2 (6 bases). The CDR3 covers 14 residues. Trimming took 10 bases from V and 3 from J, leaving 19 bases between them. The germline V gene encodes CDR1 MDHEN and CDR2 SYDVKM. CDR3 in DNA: TGTGCCACCGGAGACGGGACTGATTACTACGAGCAGTACTTC. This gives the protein CATGDGTDYYEQYF. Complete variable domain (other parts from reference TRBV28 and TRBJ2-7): DVKVTQSSRYLVKRTGEKVFLECVQDMDHENMFWYRQDPGLGLRLIYFSYDVKMKEKGDIPEGYSVSREKKERFSLILESASTNQTSMYLCATGDGTDYYEQYFGPGTRLTVT.

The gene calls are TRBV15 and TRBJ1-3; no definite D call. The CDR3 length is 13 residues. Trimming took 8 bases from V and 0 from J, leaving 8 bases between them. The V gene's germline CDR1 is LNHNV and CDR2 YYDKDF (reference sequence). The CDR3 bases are TGTGCCACCGGGAGGTCCTCTGGAAACACCATATATTTT. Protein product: CATGRSSGNTIYF.

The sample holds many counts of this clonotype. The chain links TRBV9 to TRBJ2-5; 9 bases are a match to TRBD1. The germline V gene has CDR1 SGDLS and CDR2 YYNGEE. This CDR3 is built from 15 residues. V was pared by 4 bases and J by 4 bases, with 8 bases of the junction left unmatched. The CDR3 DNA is TGTGCCAGCAGCACAGGACAGGGGAGGAGAGAGACCCAGTACTTC. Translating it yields CASSTGQGRRETQYF.

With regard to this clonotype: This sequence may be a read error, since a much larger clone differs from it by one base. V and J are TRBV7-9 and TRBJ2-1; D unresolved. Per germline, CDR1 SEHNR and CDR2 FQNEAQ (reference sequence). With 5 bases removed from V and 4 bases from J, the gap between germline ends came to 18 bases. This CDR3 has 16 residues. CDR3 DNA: TGTGCCAGCAGCCGCCGGGTTACCTCGTTGTACAATGAGCAGTTCTTC. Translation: CASSRRVTSLYNEQFF. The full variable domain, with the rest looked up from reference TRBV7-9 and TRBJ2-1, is DTGVSQNPRHKITKRGQNVTFRCDPISEHNRLYWYRQTLGQGPEFLTYFQNEAQLEKSRLLSDRFSAERPKGSFSTLEIQRTEQGDSAMYLCASSRRVTSLYNEQFFGPGTRLTVL.

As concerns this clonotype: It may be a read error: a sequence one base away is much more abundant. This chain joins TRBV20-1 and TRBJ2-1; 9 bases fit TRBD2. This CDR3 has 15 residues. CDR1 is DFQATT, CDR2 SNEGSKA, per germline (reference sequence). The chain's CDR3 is CGPRPAGGPLNEQFF. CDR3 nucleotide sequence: TGCGGGCCCCGCCCAGCGGGAGGCCCGCTGAATGAGCAGTTCTTC.

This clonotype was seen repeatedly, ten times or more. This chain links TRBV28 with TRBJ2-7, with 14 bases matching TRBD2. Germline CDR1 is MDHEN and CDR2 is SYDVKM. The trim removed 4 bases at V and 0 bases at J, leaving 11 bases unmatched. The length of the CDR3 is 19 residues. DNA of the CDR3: TGTGCCAGCAGTTCCCCAAGCCCGGGACTAGCGGGAGCCTCCTACGAGCAGTACTTC. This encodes CASSSPSPGLAGASYEQYF.

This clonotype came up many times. The CDR3 loop is CASLVGGYTF. The CDR3 nucleotides read TGTGCCAGCCTAGTGGGAGGCTACACCTTC. This chain joins TRBV2 and TRBJ1-2; no reliable D call. The CDR3 loop spans 10 amino acids. Germline lookup yields CDR1 SNHLY and CDR2 FYNNEI. With 8 bases removed from V and 8 bases from J, the gap between germline ends came to 9 bases.

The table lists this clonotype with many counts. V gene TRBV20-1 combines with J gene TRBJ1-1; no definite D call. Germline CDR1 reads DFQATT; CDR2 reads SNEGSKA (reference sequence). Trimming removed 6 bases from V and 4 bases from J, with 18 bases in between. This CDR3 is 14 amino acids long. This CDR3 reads CSALSTATATEAFF. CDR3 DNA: TGCAGTGCCCTAAGTACAGCGACGGCCACTGAAGCTTTCTTT.

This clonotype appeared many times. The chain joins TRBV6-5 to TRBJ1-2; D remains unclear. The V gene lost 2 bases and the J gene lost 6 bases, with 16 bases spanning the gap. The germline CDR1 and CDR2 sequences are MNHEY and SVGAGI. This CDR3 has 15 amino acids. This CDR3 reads CASSYPGLTRDGYTF. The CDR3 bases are TGTGCCAGCAGTTACCCAGGACTCACTAGGGATGGCTACACCTTC.

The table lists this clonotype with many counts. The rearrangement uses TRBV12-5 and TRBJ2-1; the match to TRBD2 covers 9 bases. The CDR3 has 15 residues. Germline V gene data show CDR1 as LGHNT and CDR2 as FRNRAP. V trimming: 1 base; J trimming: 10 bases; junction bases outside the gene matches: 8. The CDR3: CASGLEPPAGGEQFF. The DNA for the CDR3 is TGTGCTAGTGGTTTGGAACCCCCGGCGGGAGGGGAGCAGTTCTTC.

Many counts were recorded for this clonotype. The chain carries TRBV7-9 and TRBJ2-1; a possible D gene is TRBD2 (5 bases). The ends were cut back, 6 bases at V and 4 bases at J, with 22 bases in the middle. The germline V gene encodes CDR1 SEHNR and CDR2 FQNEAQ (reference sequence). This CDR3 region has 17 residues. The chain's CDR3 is CASSTPGGPASYNEQFF. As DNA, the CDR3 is TGTGCCAGCAGTACTCCTGGCGGGCCTGCAAGTTACAATGAGCAGTTCTTC.

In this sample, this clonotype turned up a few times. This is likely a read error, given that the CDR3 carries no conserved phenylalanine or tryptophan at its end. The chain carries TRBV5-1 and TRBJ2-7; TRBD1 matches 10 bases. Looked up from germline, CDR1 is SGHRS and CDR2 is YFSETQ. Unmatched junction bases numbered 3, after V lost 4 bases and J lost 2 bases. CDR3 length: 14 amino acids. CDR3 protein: CASSPGQGAYEQYS. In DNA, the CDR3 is TGCGCCAGCAGCCCTGGACAGGGGGCCTACGAGCAGTACTCC.

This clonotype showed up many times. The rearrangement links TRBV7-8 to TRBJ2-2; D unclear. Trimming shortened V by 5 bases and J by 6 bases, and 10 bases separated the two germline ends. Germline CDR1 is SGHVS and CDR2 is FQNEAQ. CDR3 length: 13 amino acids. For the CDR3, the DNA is TGTGCCAGCAGCCAGGAAACGGCCGGGGAGCTGTTTTTT. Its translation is CASSQETAGELFF.

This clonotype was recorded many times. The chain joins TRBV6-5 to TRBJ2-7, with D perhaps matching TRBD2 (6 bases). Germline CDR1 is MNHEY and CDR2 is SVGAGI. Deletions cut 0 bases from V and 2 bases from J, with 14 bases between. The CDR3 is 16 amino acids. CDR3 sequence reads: CASSYSRDSSPYEQYF. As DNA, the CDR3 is TGTGCCAGCAGTTACTCCCGGGACTCCTCACCCTACGAGCAGTACTTC.

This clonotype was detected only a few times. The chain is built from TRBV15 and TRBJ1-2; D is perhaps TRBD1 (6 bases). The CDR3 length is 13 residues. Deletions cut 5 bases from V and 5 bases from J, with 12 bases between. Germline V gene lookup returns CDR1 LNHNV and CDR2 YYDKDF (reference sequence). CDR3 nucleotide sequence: TGTGCCACCAGCGCGGACAGAAGGTATGGCTACACCTTC. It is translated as CATSADRRYGYTF.

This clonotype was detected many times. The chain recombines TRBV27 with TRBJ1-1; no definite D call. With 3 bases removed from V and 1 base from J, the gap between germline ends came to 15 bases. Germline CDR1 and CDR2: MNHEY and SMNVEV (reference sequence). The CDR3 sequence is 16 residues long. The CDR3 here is CASSLSIRYGNTEAFF. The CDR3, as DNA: TGTGCCAGCAGTTTGAGCATACGGTACGGGAACACTGAAGCTTTCTTT.

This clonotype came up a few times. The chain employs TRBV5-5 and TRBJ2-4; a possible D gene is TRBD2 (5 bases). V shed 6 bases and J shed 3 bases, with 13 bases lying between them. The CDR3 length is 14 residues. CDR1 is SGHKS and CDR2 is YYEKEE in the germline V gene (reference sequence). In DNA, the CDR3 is TGTGCCAGCACCGCGGAGGTGGGCAAAAACATTCAGTACTTC. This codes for CASTAEVGKNIQYF.

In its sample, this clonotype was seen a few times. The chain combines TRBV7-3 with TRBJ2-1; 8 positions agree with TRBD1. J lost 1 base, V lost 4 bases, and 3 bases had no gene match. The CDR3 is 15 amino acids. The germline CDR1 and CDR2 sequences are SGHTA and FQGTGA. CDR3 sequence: CASSSRDRSYNEQFF. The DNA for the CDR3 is TGTGCCAGCAGCTCCCGGGACAGGTCCTACAATGAGCAGTTCTTC.

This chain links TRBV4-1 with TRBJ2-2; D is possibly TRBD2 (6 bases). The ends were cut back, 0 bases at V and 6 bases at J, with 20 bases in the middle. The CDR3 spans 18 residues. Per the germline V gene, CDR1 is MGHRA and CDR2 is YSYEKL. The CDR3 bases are TGCGCCAGCAGCCAAGACATTGCAAGCGGGCCAATTGCCGGGGAGCTGTTTTTT. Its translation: CASSQDIASGPIAGELFF.

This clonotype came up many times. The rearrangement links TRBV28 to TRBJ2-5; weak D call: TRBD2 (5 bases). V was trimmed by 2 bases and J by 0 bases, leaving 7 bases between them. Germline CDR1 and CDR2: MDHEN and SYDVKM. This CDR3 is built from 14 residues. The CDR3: CASSLQDYQETQYF. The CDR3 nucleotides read TGTGCCAGCAGTTTACAGGACTACCAAGAGACCCAGTACTTC. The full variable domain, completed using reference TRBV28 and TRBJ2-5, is DVKVTQSSRYLVKRTGEKVFLECVQDMDHENMFWYRQDPGLGLRLIYFSYDVKMKEKGDIPEGYSVSREKKERFSLILESASTNQTSMYLCASSLQDYQETQYFGPGTRLLVL.

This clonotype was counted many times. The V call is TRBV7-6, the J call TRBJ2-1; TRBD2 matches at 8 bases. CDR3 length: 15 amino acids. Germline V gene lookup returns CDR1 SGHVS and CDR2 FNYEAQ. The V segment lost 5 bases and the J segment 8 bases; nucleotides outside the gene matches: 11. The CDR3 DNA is TGTGCCAGCAGCCCTGTAGCGGGACCCCGGCATGAGCAGTTCTTC. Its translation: CASSPVAGPRHEQFF.

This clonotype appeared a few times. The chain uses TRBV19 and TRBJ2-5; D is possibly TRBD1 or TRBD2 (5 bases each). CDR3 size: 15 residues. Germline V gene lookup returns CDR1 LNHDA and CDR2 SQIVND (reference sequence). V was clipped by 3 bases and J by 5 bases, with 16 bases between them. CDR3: CASSMARDPMETQYF. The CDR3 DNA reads TGTGCCAGTAGTATGGCCAGGGACCCAATGGAGACCCAGTACTTC.

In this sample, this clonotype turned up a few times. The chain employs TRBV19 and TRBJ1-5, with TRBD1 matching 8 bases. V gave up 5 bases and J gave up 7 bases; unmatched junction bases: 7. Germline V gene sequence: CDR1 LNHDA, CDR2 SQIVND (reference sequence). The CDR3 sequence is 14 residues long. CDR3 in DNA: TGTGCCAGTAGTCTCCAGGGGGCTTCACAGCCCCAGCATTTT. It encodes CASSLQGASQPQHF.

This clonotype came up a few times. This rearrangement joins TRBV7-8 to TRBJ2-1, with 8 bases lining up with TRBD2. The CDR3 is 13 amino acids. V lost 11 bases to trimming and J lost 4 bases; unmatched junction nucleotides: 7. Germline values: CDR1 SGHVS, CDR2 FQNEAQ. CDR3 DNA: TGTGCCGCGGCGACTAGCGAGTACAATGAGCAGTTCTTC. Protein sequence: CAAATSEYNEQFF.

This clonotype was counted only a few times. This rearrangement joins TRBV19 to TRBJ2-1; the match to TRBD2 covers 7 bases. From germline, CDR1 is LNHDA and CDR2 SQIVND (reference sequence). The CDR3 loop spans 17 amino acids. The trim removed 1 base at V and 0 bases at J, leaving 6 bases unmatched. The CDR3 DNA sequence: TGTGCCAGTAGTATAGTAGCGCGGGGGTACTCCTACAATGAGCAGTTCTTC. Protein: CASSIVARGYSYNEQFF.

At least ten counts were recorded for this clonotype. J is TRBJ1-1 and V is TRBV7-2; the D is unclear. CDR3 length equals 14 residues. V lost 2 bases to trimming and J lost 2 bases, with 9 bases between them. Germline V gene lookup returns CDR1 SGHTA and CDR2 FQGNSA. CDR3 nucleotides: TGTGCCAGCAGCTTATCTAGGTACAACACTGAAGCTTTCTTT. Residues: CASSLSRYNTEAFF.